This T cell receptor (beta chain) was recorded in a study of T cell responses to AZD1222 COVID-19 vaccine. General study results and limits: Targeting of unmutated variant regions was reportedly seen in nearly half of spike-specific TCRs. Most donors were white British, females outnumbered males, and clonal diversity was possibly underestimated. It was only a handful of AZD1222 recipients who were seropositive at baseline.

Germline loops: CDR1 SGDLS, CDR2 YYNGEE. CDR3 length: 14 amino acids. The ends were cut back, 2 bases at V and 3 bases at J, with 12 bases in the middle. About this clone: As yet, its antigen is unknown.

Profiling relied on immunoSEQ multiplex PCR, and the TCRdb table lists in-frame clones only, not all of them. The sample lists 55,000 to 65,000 clones; 85% were seen once. The material sequenced was peripheral blood, taken on day 0 of AZD1222 vaccination. This chain links TRBV9 with TRBJ2-7, with D possibly TRBD1 on 6 matching bases. The TCR sequence derives from an adult in good health. The CDR3 bases are TGTGCCAGCAGCGTCCCGACAGGTTACTACGAGCAGTACTTC. Its protein is CASSVPTGYYEQYF.